This T cell receptor beta chain was documented in a study of blood T cell repertoires in COVID-19. As for the study in general: Samples representing acute and convalescent COVID-19 were sourced from the United States, Italy and Spain.

Repertoires were generated with immunoSEQ multiplex PCR, while TCRdb's copy carries only in-frame clones and drops some. The table includes 60,000 to 85,000 clones, around 88% detected once. Germline V gene sequence: CDR1 MGHRA, CDR2 YSYEKL. V gave up 4 bases and J gave up 3 bases; unmatched junction bases: 16. CDR3 length equals 18 residues. The rearrangement joins TRBV4-1 to TRBJ2-3; 7 bases are a match to TRBD2. The sample taken for sequencing was peripheral blood. The origin of this receptor is a human donor in a cohort sampled during active COVID-19. This CDR3 reads CASSLLQGAGAKTDTQYF. CDR3 DNA: TGCGCCAGCAGCCTTCTTCAAGGTGCGGGAGCAAAAACAGATACGCAGTATTTT.